This T cell receptor (beta chain) is drawn from a study of CD8+CD57+ T cells in acquired aplastic anemia. The overall study: DNA recovered from sorted CD4+ and CD8+ cells had a mean of about 3.5 ug.

Both TCR beta VDJ combination and CDR3 sequence profiling were carried out. Genomic DNA was the template for this profiling. TCRdb called the reads again in MiXCR, with one record for every CDR3 protein. The sample has about 180,000 distinct CDR3 sequences, less than 65% seen once. Germline values: CDR1 SSHAT, CDR2 FNYEAQ (reference sequence). V lost 4 bases and J lost 2; bases outside the gene matches: 5. The CDR3 runs 14 residues. Concerning this clonotype itself: Its antigen is currently unknown.

In patients chosen for sequencing, flow cytometry had shown CD8+CD57+ cell expansion. Each patient had severe acquired aplastic anemia. Patient blood was sampled before any therapy had been received. Regarding the study as a whole: Patients were compared with controls for CD8+ Simpson's diversity, and no significant difference emerged.

This clonotype was sampled from a human donor with aplastic anemia. The chain carries TRBV7-7 and TRBJ2-7, with 7 bases identical to TRBD2. The sample was sorted CD4+, CD8+, or CD8+CD57+ T cells (not recorded which) from PBMCs. CDR3 sequence: CASSSGLPPYEQYF. CDR3 nucleotide sequence: TGTGCCAGCAGCTCGGGACTACCTCCCTACGAGCAGTACTTC.